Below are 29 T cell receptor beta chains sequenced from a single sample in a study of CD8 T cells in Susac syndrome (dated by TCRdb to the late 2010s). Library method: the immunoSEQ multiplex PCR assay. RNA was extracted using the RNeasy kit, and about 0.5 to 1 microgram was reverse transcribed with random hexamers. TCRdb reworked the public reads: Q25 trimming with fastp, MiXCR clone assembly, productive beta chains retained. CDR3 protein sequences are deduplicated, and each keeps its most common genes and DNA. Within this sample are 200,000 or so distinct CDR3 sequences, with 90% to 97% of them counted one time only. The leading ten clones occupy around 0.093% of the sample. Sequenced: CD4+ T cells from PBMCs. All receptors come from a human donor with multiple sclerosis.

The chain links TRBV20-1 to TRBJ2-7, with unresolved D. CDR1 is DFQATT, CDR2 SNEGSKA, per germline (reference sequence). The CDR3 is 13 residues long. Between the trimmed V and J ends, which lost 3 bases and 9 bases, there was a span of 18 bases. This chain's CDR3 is CSASWTPLAGQYF. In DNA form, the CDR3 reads TGCAGTGCTAGTTGGACGCCCCTTGCCGGGCAGTACTTC.

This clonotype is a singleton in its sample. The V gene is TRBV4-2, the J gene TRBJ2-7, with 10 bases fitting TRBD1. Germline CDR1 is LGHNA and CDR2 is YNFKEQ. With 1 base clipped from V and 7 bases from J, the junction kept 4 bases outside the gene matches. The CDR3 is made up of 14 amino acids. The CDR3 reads CASSQGQGAEEQYF. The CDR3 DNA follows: TGTGCCAGCAGCCAAGGACAGGGGGCTGAAGAGCAGTACTTC.

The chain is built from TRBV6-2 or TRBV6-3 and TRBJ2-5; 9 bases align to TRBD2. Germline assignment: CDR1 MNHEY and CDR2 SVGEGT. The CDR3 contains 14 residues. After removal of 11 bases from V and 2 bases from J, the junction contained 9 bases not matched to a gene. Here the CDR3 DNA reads TGTGCCGGGAGAGCGGGGGGTGTTCAAGAGACCCAGTACTTC. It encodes CAGRAGGVQETQYF.

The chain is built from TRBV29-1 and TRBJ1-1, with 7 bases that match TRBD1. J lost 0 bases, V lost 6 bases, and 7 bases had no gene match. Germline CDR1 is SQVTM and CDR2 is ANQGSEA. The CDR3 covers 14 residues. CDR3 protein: CSVMTGPMNTEAFF. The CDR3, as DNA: TGCAGCGTCATGACAGGGCCTATGAACACTGAAGCTTTCTTT.

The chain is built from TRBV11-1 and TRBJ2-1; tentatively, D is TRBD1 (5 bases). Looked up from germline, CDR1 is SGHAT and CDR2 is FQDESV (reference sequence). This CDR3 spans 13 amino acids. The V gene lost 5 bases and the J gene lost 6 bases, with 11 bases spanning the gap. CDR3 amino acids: CASSPRVVNEQFF. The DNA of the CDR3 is TGTGCCAGCAGCCCCAGGGTGGTCAATGAGCAGTTCTTC. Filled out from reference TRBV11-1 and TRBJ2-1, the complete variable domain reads EAEVAQSPRYKITEKSQAVAFWCDPISGHATLYWYRQILGQGPELLVQFQDESVVDDSQLPKDRFSAERLKGVDSTLKIQPAELGDSAMYLCASSPRVVNEQFFGPGTRLTVL.

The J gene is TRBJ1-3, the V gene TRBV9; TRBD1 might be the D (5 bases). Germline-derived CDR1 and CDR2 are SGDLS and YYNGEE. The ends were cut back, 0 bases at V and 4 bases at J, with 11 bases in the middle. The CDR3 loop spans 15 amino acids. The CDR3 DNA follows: TGTGCCAGCAGCGTAGCGGGGGATAAAGGAAACACCATATATTTT. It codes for CASSVAGDKGNTIYF.

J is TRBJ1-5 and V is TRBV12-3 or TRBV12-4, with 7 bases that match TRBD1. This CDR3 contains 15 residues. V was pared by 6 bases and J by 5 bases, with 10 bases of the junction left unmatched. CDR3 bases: TGTGCCAGCAGCCTCACCGGGACAGTGGATCAGCCCCAGCATTTT. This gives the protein CASSLTGTVDQPQHF.

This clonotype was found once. The CDR3 DNA reads TGTGCCTGGGTAAGAATAGCAGACTACGAGCAGTACTTC. Its translation is CAWVRIADYEQYF. This chain joins TRBV30 and TRBJ2-7; D not certain. This CDR3 contains 13 residues. V lost 5 bases and J lost 3, with 14 bases in between. In germline, CDR1 is GTSNPN, CDR2 SVGIG (reference sequence). The complete variable domain, with remaining parts taken from reference TRBV30 and TRBJ2-7, reads SQTIHQWPATLVQPVGSPLSLECTVEGTSNPNLYWYRQAAGRGLQLLFYSVGIGQISSEVPQNLSASRPQDRQFILSSKKLLLSDSGFYLCAWVRIADYEQYFGPGTRLTVT.

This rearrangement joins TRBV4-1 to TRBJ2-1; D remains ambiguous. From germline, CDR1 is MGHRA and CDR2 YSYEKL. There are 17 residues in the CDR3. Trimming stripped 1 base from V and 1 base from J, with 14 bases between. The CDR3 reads CASSQGIFSLSYNEQFF. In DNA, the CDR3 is TGCGCCAGCAGCCAAGGAATATTTTCCTTGTCCTACAATGAGCAGTTCTTC.

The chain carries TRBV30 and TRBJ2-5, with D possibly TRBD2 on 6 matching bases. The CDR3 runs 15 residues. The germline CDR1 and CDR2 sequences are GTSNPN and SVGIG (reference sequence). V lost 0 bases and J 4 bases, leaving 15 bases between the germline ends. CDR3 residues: CAWSVMRGVTETQYF. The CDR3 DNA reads TGTGCCTGGAGTGTAATGCGGGGTGTGACAGAGACCCAGTACTTC.

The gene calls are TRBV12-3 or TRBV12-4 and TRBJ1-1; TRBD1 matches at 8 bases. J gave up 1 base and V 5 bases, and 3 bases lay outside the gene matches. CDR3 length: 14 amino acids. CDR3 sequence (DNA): TGTGCCAGCAGTGCCACAGGGGGGAACACTGAAGCTTTCTTT. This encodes CASSATGGNTEAFF.

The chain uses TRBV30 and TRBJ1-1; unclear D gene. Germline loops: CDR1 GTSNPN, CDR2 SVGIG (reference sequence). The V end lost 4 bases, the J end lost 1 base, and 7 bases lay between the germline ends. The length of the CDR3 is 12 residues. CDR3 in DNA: TGTGCCTGGACTCCGGCGAACACTGAAGCTTTCTTT. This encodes CAWTPANTEAFF. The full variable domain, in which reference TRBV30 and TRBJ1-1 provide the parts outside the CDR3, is SQTIHQWPATLVQPVGSPLSLECTVEGTSNPNLYWYRQAAGRGLQLLFYSVGIGQISSEVPQNLSASRPQDRQFILSSKKLLLSDSGFYLCAWTPANTEAFFGQGTRLTVV.

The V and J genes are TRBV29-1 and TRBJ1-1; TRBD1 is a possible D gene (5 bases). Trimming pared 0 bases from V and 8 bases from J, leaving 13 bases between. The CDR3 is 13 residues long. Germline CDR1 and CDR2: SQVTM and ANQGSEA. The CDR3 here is CSVEDPGGLEAFF. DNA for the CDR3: TGCAGCGTTGAAGATCCGGGGGGGTTAGAAGCTTTCTTT.

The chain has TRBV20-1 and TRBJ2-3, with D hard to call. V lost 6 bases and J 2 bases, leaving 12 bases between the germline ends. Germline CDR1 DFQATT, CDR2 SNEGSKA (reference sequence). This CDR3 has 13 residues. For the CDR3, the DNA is TGCAGTGCCCCCCAGCAGCCCACAGATACGCAGTATTTT. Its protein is CSAPQQPTDTQYF.

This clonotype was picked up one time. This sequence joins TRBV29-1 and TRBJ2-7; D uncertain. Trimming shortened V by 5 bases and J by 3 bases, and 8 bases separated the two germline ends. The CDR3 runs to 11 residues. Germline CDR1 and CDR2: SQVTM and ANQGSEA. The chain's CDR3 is CSVNHNYEQYF. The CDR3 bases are TGCAGCGTTAATCACAACTACGAGCAGTACTTC.

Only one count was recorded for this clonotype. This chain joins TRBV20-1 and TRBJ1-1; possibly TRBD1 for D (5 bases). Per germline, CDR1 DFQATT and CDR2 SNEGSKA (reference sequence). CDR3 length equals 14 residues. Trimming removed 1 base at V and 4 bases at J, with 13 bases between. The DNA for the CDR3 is TGCAGTGCTAGAGCGGGGGAGGGAGGCACTGAAGCTTTCTTT. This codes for CSARAGEGGTEAFF.

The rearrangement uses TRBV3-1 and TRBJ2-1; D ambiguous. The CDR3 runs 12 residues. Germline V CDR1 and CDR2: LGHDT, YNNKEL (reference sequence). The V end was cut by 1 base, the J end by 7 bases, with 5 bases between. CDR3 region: CASSQVLNEQFF. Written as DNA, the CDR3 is TGTGCCAGCAGCCAAGTTTTGAATGAGCAGTTCTTC.

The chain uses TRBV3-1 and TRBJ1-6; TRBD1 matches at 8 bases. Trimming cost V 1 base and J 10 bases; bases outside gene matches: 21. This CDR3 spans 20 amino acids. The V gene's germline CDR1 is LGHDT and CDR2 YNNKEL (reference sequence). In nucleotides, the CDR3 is TGTGCCAGCAGCCAAGTTCCCCCCGGCGGACAGGGAGGCCCAATGTCACCCCTCCACTTT. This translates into CASSQVPPGGQGGPMSPLHF.

CDR3 bases: TGTGCCAGCAGCTTCCCGTCCATGGGCTCCTACAATGAGCAGTTCTTC. Amino acids: CASSFPSMGSYNEQFF. This chain links TRBV5-6 with TRBJ2-1; no definite D call. The CDR3 is 16 residues long. Trimming removed 2 bases from V and 0 bases from J, with 12 bases in between. The germline V gene encodes CDR1 SGHDT and CDR2 YYEEEE.

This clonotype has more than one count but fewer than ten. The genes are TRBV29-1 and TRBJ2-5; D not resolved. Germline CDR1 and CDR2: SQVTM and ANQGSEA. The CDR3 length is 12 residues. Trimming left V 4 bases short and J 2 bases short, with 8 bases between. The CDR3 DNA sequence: TGCAGCGTTGCGGCTACTCAAGAGACCCAGTACTTC. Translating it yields CSVAATQETQYF.

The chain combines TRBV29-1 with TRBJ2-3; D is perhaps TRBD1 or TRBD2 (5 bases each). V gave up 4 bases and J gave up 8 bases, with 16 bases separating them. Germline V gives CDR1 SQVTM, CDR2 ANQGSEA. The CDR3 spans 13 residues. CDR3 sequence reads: CSVAEGTGGTQYF. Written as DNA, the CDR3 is TGCAGCGTTGCTGAGGGTACTGGGGGTACGCAGTATTTT.

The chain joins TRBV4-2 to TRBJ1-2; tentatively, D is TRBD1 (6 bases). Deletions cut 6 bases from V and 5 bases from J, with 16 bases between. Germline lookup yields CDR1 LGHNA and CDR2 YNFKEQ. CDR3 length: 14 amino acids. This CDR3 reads CASSPFRQAYGYTF. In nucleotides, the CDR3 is TGTGCCAGCAGTCCCTTCAGACAGGCTTATGGCTACACCTTC.

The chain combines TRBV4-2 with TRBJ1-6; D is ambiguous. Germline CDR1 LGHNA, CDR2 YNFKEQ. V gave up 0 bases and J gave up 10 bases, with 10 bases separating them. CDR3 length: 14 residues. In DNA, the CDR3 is TGTGCCAGCAGCCAAGATACCAGTAGCTCACCCCTCCACTTT. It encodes CASSQDTSSSPLHF.

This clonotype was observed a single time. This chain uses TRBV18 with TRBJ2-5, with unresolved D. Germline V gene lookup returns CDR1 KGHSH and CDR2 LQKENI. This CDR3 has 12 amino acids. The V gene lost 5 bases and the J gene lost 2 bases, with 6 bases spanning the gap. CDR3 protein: CASSTQQETQYF. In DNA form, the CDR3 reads TGTGCCAGCTCAACCCAACAAGAGACCCAGTACTTC.

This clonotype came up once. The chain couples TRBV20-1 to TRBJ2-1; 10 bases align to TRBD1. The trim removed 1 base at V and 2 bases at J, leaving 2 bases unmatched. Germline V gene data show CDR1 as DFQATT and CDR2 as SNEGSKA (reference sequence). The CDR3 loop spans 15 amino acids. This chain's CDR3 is CSARGGTGAYNEQFF. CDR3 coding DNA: TGCAGTGCTAGAGGCGGGACAGGGGCCTACAATGAGCAGTTCTTC.

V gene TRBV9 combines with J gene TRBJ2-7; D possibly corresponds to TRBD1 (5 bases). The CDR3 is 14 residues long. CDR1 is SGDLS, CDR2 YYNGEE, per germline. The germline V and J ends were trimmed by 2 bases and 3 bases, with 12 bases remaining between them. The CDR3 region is CASSVGHTRYEQYF. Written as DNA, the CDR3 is TGTGCCAGCAGCGTCGGACACACACGCTACGAGCAGTACTTC.

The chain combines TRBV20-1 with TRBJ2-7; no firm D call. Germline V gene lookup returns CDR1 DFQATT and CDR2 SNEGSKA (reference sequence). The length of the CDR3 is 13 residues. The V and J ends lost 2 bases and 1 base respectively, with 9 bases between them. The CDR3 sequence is CSARSSSSYEQYF. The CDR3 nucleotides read TGCAGTGCTAGATCCTCCAGTTCCTACGAGCAGTACTTC.

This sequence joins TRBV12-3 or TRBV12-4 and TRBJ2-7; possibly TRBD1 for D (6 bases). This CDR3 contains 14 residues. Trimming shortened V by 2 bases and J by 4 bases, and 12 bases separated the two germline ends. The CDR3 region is CASSLWGHNYEQYF. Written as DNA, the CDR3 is TGTGCCAGCAGTTTATGGGGACACAATTACGAGCAGTACTTC.

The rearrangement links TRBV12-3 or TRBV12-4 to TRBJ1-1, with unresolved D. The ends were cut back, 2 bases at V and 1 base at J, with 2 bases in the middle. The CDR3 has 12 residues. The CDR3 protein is CASSLQNTEAFF. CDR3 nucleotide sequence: TGTGCCAGCAGTTTACAGAACACTGAAGCTTTCTTT.